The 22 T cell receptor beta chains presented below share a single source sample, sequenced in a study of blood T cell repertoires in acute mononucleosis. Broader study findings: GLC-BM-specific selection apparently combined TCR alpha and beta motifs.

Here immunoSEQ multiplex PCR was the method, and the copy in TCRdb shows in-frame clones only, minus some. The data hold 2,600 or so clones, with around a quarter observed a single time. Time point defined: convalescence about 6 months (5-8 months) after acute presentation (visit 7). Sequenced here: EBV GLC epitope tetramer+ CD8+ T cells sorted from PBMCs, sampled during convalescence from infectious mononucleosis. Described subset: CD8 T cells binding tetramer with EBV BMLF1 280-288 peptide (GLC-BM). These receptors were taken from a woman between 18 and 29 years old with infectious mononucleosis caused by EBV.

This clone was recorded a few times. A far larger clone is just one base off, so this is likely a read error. The DNA for the CDR3 is TGTGCCAGCAGCAAAGGGCCAGCGGGGGGGTCAAGGGAGCAGTTCTTC. Residues: CASSKGPAGGSREQFF. This rearrangement joins TRBV21-1 to TRBJ2-1; the listed D gene, TRBD2, was not tested against the DNA. TRBV21-1 is given as a pseudogene. The length of the CDR3 is 16 residues.

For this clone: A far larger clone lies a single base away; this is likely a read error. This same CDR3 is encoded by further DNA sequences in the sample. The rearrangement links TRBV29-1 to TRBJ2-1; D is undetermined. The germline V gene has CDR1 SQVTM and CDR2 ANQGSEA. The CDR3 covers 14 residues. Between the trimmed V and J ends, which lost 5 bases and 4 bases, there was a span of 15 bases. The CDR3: CSVPPGSDYNEQFF. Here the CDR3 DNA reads TGCAGCGTTCCTCCCGGGTCAGATTACAATGAGCAGTTCTTC.

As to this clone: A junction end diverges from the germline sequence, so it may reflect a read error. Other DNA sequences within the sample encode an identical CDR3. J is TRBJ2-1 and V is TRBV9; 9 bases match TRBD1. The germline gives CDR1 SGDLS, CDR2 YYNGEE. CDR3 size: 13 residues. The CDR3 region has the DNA TGCGCCCGCAGCGCGACAGGGGGGGATGAGCAGTTCTTC. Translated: CARSATGGDEQFF. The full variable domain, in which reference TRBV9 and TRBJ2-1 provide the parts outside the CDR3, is DSGVTQTPKHLITATGQRVTLRCSPRSGDLSVYWYQQSLDQGLQFLIQYYNGEERAKGNILERFSAQQFPDLHSELNLSSLELGDSALYFCARSATGGDEQFFGPGTRLTVL.

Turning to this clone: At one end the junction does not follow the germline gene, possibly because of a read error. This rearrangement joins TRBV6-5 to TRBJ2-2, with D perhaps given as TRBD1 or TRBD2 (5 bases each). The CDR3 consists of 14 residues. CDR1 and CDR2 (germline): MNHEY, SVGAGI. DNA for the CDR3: TGTGCCAGCAGTTACTCGGTGACAGACACCGGGGAGCTGTTT. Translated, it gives CASSYSVTDTGELF.

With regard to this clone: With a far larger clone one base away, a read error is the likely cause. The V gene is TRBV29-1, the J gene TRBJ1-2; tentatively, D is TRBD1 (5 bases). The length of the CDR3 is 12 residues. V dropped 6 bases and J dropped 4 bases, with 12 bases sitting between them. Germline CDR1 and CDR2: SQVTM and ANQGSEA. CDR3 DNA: TGCAGCGTGGGGGGGAGCTGCTATGGCTACACCTTC. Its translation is CSVGGSCYGYTF.

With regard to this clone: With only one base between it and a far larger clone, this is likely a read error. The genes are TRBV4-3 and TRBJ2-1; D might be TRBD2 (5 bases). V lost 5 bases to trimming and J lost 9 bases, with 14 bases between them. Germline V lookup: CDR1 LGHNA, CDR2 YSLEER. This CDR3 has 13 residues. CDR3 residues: CASSLASGGEQFF. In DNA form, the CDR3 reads TGCGCCAGCAGCTTAGCGAGCGGCGGTGAGCAGTTCTTC.

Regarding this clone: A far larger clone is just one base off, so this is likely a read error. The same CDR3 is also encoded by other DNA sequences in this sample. CDR3 nucleotides: TGCGCCAGCAGCAAAGCCGGGGGCCTTTCCTACGAGCAGTACTTC. Translating gives CASSKAGGLSYEQYF. V usage is TRBV23-1 and J usage is TRBJ2-7; tentatively, D is TRBD1 or TRBD2 (6 bases each). TRBV23-1 is an ORF for which the function is uncertain. V was cut by 6 bases and J by 1 base, with 16 bases left in between. The CDR3 spans 15 residues.

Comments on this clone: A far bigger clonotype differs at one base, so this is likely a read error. The CDR3 loop reads CASSLVAMYYEQYF. In DNA form, the CDR3 reads TGTGCCAGCAGCTTGGTCGCCATGTATTACGAGCAGTACTTC. The rearrangement uses TRBV21-1 and TRBJ2-7. TRBV21-1 is given as a pseudogene. The CDR3 has 14 amino acids.

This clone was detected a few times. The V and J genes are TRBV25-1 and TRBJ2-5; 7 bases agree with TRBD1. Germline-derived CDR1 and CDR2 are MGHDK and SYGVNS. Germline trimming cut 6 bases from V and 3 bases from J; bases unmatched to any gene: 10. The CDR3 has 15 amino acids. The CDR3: CASSSHLDREETQYF. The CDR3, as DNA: TGTGCCAGCAGCTCCCACCTTGACAGGGAAGAGACCCAGTACTTC. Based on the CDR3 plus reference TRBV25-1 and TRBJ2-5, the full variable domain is EADIYQTPRYLVIGTGKKITLECSQTMGHDKMYWYQQDPGMELHLIHYSYGVNSTEKGDLSSESTVSRIRTEHFPLTLESARPSHTSQYLCASSSHLDREETQYFGPGTRLLVL.

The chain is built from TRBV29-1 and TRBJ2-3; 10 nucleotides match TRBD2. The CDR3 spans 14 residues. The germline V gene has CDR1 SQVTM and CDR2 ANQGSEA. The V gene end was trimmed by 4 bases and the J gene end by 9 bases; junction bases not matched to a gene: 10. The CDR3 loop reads CSVVAVAGGRTQYF. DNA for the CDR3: TGCAGCGTTGTGGCCGTAGCGGGGGGCAGAACGCAGTATTTT.

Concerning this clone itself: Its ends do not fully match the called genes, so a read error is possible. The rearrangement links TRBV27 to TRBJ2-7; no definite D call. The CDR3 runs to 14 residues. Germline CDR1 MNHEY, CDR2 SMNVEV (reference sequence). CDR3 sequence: CAISDDRSDYEQYF. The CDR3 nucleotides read TGTGCCATCAGTGATGACCGAAGCGACTACGAGCAGTACTTC.

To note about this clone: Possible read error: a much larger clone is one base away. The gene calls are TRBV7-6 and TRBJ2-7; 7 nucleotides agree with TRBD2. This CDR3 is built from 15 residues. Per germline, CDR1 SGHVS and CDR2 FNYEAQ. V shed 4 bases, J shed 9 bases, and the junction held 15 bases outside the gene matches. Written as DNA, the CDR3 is TGTGCCAGCAGCTCCCTCGGGGGAGGGTGGCGGGGGCAGTACTTC. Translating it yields CASSSLGGGWRGQYF.

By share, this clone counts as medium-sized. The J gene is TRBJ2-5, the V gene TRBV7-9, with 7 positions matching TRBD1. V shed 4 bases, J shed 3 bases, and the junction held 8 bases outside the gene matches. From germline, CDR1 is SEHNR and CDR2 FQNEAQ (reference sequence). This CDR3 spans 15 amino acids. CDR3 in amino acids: CASSSHLDREETQYF. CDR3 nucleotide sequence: TGTGCCAGCAGCTCCCACCTTGACAGGGAAGAGACCCAGTACTTC.

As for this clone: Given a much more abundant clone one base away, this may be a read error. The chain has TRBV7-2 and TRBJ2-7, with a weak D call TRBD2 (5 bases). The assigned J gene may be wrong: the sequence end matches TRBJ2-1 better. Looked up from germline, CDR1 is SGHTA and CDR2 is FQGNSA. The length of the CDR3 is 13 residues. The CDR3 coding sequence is TGTGCCAGCAGCTTAGCGAGCGGCGGTGAGCAGTTCTTC. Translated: CASSLASGGEQFF.

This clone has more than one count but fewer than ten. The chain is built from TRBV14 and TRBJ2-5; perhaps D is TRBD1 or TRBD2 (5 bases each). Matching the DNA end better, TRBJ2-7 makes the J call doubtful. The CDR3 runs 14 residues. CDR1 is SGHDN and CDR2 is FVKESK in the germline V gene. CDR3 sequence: CASSYAGTATEQYF. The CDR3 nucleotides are TGTGCCAGCAGTTACGCCGGGACGGCAACCGAGCAGTACTTC.

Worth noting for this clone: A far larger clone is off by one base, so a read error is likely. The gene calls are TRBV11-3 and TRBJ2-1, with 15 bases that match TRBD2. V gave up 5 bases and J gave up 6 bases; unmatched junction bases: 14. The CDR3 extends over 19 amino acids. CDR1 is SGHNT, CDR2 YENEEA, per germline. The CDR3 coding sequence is TGTGCCAGCAGCCCCGGACTAGCGGGGGGGCTCTGGCTCTTCAATGAGCAGTTCTTC. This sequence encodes CASSPGLAGGLWLFNEQFF.

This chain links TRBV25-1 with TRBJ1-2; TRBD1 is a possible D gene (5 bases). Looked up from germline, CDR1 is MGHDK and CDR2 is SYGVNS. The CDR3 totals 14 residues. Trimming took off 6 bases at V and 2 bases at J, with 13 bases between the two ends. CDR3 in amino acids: CASSSFQGNYGYTF. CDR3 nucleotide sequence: TGTGCCAGCAGCTCGTTCCAGGGAAACTATGGCTACACCTTC.

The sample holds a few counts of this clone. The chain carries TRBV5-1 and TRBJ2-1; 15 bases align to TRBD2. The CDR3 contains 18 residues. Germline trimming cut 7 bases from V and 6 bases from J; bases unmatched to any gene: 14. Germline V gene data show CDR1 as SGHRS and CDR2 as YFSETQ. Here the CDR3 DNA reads TGCGCCAGCCCCGGACTAGCGGGGGGGCTCTGGCTCTTCAATGAGCAGTTCTTC. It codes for CASPGLAGGLWLFNEQFF.

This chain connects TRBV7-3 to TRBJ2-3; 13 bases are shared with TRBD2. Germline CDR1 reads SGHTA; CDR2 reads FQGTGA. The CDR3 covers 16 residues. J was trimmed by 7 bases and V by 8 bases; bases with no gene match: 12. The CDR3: CASRNSLAGGLHTQYF. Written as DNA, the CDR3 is TGTGCCAGCCGAAATTCACTAGCGGGGGGGCTTCATACGCAGTATTTT.

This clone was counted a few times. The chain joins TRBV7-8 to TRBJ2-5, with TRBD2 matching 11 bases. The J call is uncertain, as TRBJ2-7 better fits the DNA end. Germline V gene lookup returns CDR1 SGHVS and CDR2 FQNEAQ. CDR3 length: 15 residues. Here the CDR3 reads CASSSRLAGFYEQYF. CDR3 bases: TGTGCCAGCAGCTCGCGACTAGCGGGGTTCTACGAGCAGTACTTC.

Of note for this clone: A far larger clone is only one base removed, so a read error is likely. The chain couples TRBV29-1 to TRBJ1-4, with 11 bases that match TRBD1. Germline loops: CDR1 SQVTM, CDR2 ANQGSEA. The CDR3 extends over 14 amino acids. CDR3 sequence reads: CRVGTGGTNEKLFF. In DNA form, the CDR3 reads TGCAGAGTTGGGACAGGGGGAACTAATGAAAAACTGTTTTTT.

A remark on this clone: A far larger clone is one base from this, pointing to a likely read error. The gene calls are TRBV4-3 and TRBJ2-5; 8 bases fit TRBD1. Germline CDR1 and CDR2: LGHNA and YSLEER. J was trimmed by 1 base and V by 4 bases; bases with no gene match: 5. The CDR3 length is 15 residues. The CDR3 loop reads CASSPSGTGQETQYF. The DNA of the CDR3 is TGCGCCAGCAGCCCATCAGGGACAGGCCAAGAGACCCAGTACTTC.